The TCR beta chain under discussion was sequenced for a study of OX40 agonist ivuxolimab in advanced cancers. Study context: Patients were over 65% male with ages roughly 23 to 90, mean approximately 62. General study points: Expanded peripheral T cells had an undetermined antigen specificity.

Germline-derived CDR1 and CDR2 are GTSNPN and SVGIG (reference sequence). Trimming took 4 bases from V and 1 from J, leaving 14 bases between them. The CDR3 extends over 14 amino acids. Regarding this clone: Antigen unknown.

TCRdb keeps only in-frame clones here, not all; method: immunoSEQ multiplex PCR. Seen here are approximately 68,000 clones, around 82% observed once, and the top ten hold less than 2.5%. The sample in question was CD4+ or CD8+ T cells sorted from blood, obtained in a trial of the OX40 agonist ivuxolimab. This chain links TRBV30 with TRBJ2-7; possibly TRBD2 for D (5 bases). The sequence was collected from an adult with an advanced solid tumor such as melanoma, head and neck, liver or kidney cancer. CDR3 nucleotides: TGTGCCTGGATGGCTAGCCACCTTTCCTACGAGCAGTACTTC. This encodes CAWMASHLSYEQYF.